These 2 T cell receptor beta chains share one sample of origin, sequenced in a study of blood T cells in healthy people across ages. A second about 7 to 12 cycle PCR used barcoded and J-beta primers. From the 5' RACE reads, TCRdb called clonotypes with MiXCR, one entry per CDR3 protein. Here the sample spans 1,500,000 or so distinct CDR3 sequences, under 55% being singletons. Material for sequencing was blood. Source of these receptors: a woman aged 18 to 35 in good health.

A few counts support this clonotype. This sequence joins TRBV15 and TRBJ2-1, with TRBD1 matching over 9 bases. The CDR3 has 16 residues. Per germline, CDR1 LNHNV and CDR2 YYDKDF (reference sequence). Germline trimming cut 0 bases from V and 4 bases from J; bases unmatched to any gene: 4. The CDR3 DNA is TGTGCCACCAGCAGAGAAGGGACAGGGCTTTACAATGAGCAGTTCTTC. Translation gives CATSREGTGLYNEQFF.

The genes are TRBV6-5 and TRBJ1-2; 9 bases align to TRBD1. Germline CDR1 MNHEY, CDR2 SVGAGI. This CDR3 is built from 16 residues. The trim removed 4 bases at V and 1 base at J, leaving 7 bases unmatched. The CDR3 sequence is CASSSLGTGLNYGYTF. The CDR3 DNA reads as TGTGCCAGCAGTTCCCTCGGGACAGGGCTTAACTATGGCTACACCTTC.